Following are 32 T cell receptor beta chains from one sample sequenced in a study of a mutant IDH1 vaccine in newly diagnosed glioma. Time point described: week 5, during vaccination. Every single dose of the vaccine, 300 ug of mutant IDH1 20-mer peptide, came with topical imiquimod. TCRdb's table, derived via immunoSEQ multiplex PCR, lists solely in-frame clones and lacks some. The sample lists 70,000 to 90,000 clones, roughly 90% seen once, with roughly 0.56% in the top ten. Antigens for these TCRs are unknown. The sample consisted of PBMCs, taken from a glioma patient whose treatment included an IDH1 peptide vaccine. The origin of the receptors is a woman between 45 and 60 years old with glioma.

The chain has TRBV30 and TRBJ1-5; D perhaps matches TRBD1 (5 bases). V lost 2 bases, J lost 6 bases, and 11 bases lay in between. Germline-derived CDR1 and CDR2 are GTSNPN and SVGIG (reference sequence). CDR3 length equals 13 residues. CDR3 residues: CAWSSGWGQPQHF. The CDR3 nucleotides are TGTGCCTGGAGTTCAGGGTGGGGTCAGCCCCAGCATTTT.

The chain joins TRBV6-1 to TRBJ2-7; D is uncertain. Germline V CDR1 and CDR2: MNHNS, SASEGT. Trimming left V 5 bases short and J 7 bases short, with 12 bases between. CDR3 length: 12 amino acids. CDR3 DNA sequence: TGTGCCAGCAGTTCCCAACGGGTTGAGCAGTACTTC. This encodes CASSSQRVEQYF.

J is TRBJ2-3 and V is TRBV29-1; 8 bases align to TRBD1. Germline V CDR1 and CDR2: SQVTM, ANQGSEA. J was trimmed by 11 bases and V by 7 bases; bases with no gene match: 11. The CDR3 spans 12 residues. CDR3 in amino acids: CSAWTGHGVQYF. The CDR3 coding sequence is TGCAGCGCCTGGACAGGGCACGGGGTGCAGTATTTT.

The chain is built from TRBV5-1 and TRBJ1-1; D gene unclear. This CDR3 has 14 residues. Germline CDR1 is SGHRS and CDR2 is YFSETQ. Trimming stripped 4 bases from V and 5 bases from J, with 15 bases between. The CDR3 region has the DNA TGCGCCAGCAGCGAAGCCAGCGGGTGGACTGAAGCTTTCTTT. Translating gives CASSEASGWTEAFF.

The rearrangement links TRBV28 to TRBJ1-5; D is possibly TRBD1 (5 bases). The CDR3 has 16 amino acids. V lost 3 bases and J 4 bases, leaving 16 bases between the germline ends. The germline gives CDR1 MDHEN, CDR2 SYDVKM. DNA of the CDR3: TGTGCCAGCAGTTTCGCGGTAAAGGGGACTAATCAGCCCCAGCATTTT. This encodes CASSFAVKGTNQPQHF.

The chain employs TRBV6-5 and TRBJ2-7, with D perhaps matching TRBD1 (6 bases). Germline CDR1 is MNHEY and CDR2 is SVGAGI. This CDR3 contains 14 residues. V was clipped by 7 bases and J by 3 bases, with 16 bases between them. CDR3 residues: CASIGPDRSYEQYF. The CDR3 DNA is TGTGCCAGCATCGGCCCGGACAGAAGCTACGAGCAGTACTTC.

The rearrangement links TRBV5-4 to TRBJ2-7, with 10 positions matching TRBD2. This CDR3 comprises 15 residues. Germline loops: CDR1 SGHNT, CDR2 YYREEE (reference sequence). After removal of 5 bases from V and 7 bases from J, the junction contained 12 bases not matched to a gene. CDR3 loop: CASRRFASGSEEQYF. DNA of the CDR3: TGTGCCAGCAGGCGGTTTGCTAGCGGGAGTGAGGAGCAGTACTTC.

The genes are TRBV6-1 and TRBJ1-4; D possibly corresponds to TRBD1 (6 bases). Trimming shortened V by 6 bases and J by 0 bases, and 11 bases separated the two germline ends. The CDR3 has 15 residues. Germline V gives CDR1 MNHNS, CDR2 SASEGT. The CDR3 here is CASSGGGATNEKLFF. Here the CDR3 DNA reads TGTGCCAGCAGCGGAGGGGGAGCAACTAATGAAAAACTGTTTTTT.

This chain uses TRBV5-1 with TRBJ1-1; 7 bases are shared with TRBD1. J gave up 11 bases and V 3 bases, and 7 bases lay outside the gene matches. The CDR3 is 12 amino acids. The germline gives CDR1 SGHRS, CDR2 YFSETQ. CDR3 amino acids: CASSYDREGAFF. In nucleotides, the CDR3 is TGCGCCAGCAGCTACGACAGGGAGGGGGCTTTCTTT.

The rearrangement links TRBV4-1 to TRBJ1-1; the match to TRBD1 covers 7 bases. Losses at the gene ends were 1 base for V and 7 bases for J; bases not matched to a gene: 9. Germline CDR1 MGHRA, CDR2 YSYEKL. CDR3 length equals 15 residues. CDR3 coding DNA: TGCGCCAGCAGCCAAGCCCAGACAGGGTGGGGTGAAGCTTTCTTT. This gives the protein CASSQAQTGWGEAFF.

V gene TRBV9 combines with J gene TRBJ2-7; a possible D gene is TRBD2 (5 bases). Looked up from germline, CDR1 is SGDLS and CDR2 is YYNGEE. V was clipped by 0 bases and J by 1 base, with 11 bases between them. This CDR3 has 15 residues. The CDR3 is CASSVDPSGSYEQYF. As DNA, the CDR3 is TGTGCCAGCAGCGTAGATCCCTCGGGATCCTACGAGCAGTACTTC.

The rearrangement links TRBV2 to TRBJ1-2, with 7 bases that match TRBD1. The CDR3 covers 12 residues. The germline gives CDR1 SNHLY, CDR2 FYNNEI. Trimming took 7 bases from V and 6 from J; bases not matched to a gene: 5. CDR3 DNA sequence: TGTGCCAGCAATCGGGACAGTAATGGCTACACCTTC. The encoded protein is CASNRDSNGYTF.

This sequence joins TRBV5-4 and TRBJ2-3; no reliable D call. V gave up 4 bases and J gave up 2 bases, with 8 bases separating them. CDR1 is SGHNT and CDR2 is YYREEE in the germline V gene (reference sequence). This CDR3 contains 13 residues. This chain's CDR3 is CASSVGNTDTQYF. The DNA of the CDR3 is TGTGCCAGCAGCGTGGGAAACACAGATACGCAGTATTTT.

In DNA form, the CDR3 reads TGTGCCTGGGGGCCCTCGGGCGGGATCTACGAGCAGTACTTC. Its protein is CAWGPSGGIYEQYF. This chain uses TRBV30 with TRBJ2-5; D perhaps matches TRBD2 (6 bases). The end of the DNA aligns better with TRBJ2-7, so the J call may be wrong. This CDR3 has 14 amino acids. The germline gives CDR1 GTSNPN, CDR2 SVGIG (reference sequence).

This clone was counted once. The genes are TRBV11-2 and TRBJ1-5; 8 nucleotides agree with TRBD1. V was clipped by 4 bases and J by 3 bases; unmatched bases: 8. The CDR3 covers 16 residues. Germline V gene lookup returns CDR1 SGHAT and CDR2 FQNNGV. CDR3 nucleotides: TGTGCCAGCAGCTCCTCCCAGGGGGCCGTCAATCAGCCCCAGCATTTT. Amino acids: CASSSSQGAVNQPQHF.

The rearrangement links TRBV11-2 to TRBJ2-1; 7 nucleotides agree with TRBD2. This CDR3 is built from 16 residues. V was clipped by 1 base and J by 2 bases; unmatched bases: 5. The V gene's germline CDR1 is SGHAT and CDR2 FQNNGV. Written as DNA, the CDR3 is TGTGCCAGCAGCTTAGTGGGGGGGGTCCCCTACAATGAGCAGTTCTTC. This sequence encodes CASSLVGGVPYNEQFF.

The chain employs TRBV9 and TRBJ1-6; 9 bases fit TRBD1. Germline V lookup: CDR1 SGDLS, CDR2 YYNGEE. The CDR3 covers 15 residues. The ends lost 4 bases at V and 6 bases at J; junction bases unmatched: 5. The CDR3 bases are TGTGCCAGCAGCCCCGGACAGGGGCTTAATTCACCCCTCCACTTT. Amino acids: CASSPGQGLNSPLHF.

This chain joins TRBV5-1 and TRBJ1-4; 9 nucleotides align to TRBD1. CDR1 is SGHRS, CDR2 YFSETQ, per germline. V was clipped by 4 bases and J by 6 bases; unmatched bases: 7. The CDR3 loop spans 15 amino acids. CDR3 amino acids: CASSEGQGHYEKLFF. The CDR3 nucleotides read TGCGCCAGCAGCGAGGGACAGGGTCATTATGAAAAACTGTTTTTT.

The chain recombines TRBV28 with TRBJ1-2, with D perhaps TRBD1 (5 bases). There are 12 residues in the CDR3. The germline V and J ends were trimmed by 6 bases and 8 bases, with 13 bases remaining between them. CDR1 and CDR2 (germline): MDHEN, SYDVKM. The chain's CDR3 is CASSQIRAGYTF. CDR3 DNA sequence: TGTGCCAGCAGCCAGATCAGGGCGGGCTACACCTTC.

The chain recombines TRBV19 with TRBJ1-5, with a weak D call TRBD1 (5 bases). The CDR3 totals 15 residues. Deletions cut 1 base from V and 0 bases from J, with 7 bases between. The germline gives CDR1 LNHDA, CDR2 SQIVND (reference sequence). CDR3 protein: CASSIGQYSNQPQHF. In nucleotides, the CDR3 is TGTGCCAGTAGTATAGGACAGTATAGCAATCAGCCCCAGCATTTT.

The chain links TRBV30 to TRBJ1-6; tentative D call: TRBD1 (5 bases). With 0 bases removed from V and 7 bases from J, the gap between germline ends came to 13 bases. CDR1 is GTSNPN and CDR2 is SVGIG in the germline V gene (reference sequence). The CDR3 runs 15 residues. CDR3 protein: CAWSVGGTRNSPLHF. The CDR3 nucleotides are TGTGCCTGGAGTGTAGGAGGGACCCGGAATTCACCCCTCCACTTT.

The J gene is TRBJ2-3, the V gene TRBV6-6; TRBD2 aligns across 9 bases. The CDR3 length is 15 residues. J lost 6 bases, V lost 5 bases, and 9 bases had no gene match. Germline V gives CDR1 MNHNY, CDR2 SVGAGI (reference sequence). CDR3 sequence (DNA): TGTGCCAGCAGTGATTCGGGACTAGCACCTGATACGCAGTATTTT. Its protein is CASSDSGLAPDTQYF.

This clone was counted a single time. The chain links TRBV2 to TRBJ1-5; tentative D call: TRBD1 (5 bases). The CDR3 is 16 amino acids. Trimming removed 3 bases at V and 2 bases at J, with 14 bases between. Per the germline V gene, CDR1 is SNHLY and CDR2 is FYNNEI. CDR3 region: CASSDGDGRGNQPQHF. CDR3 in DNA: TGTGCCAGCAGTGATGGGGACGGCCGGGGCAATCAGCCCCAGCATTTT. Using reference TRBV2 and TRBJ1-5 for the parts outside the CDR3, the full variable domain is EPEVTQTPSHQVTQMGQEVILRCVPISNHLYFYWYRQILGQKVEFLVSFYNNEISEKSEIFDDQFSVERPDGSNFTLKIRSTKLEDSAMYFCASSDGDGRGNQPQHFGDGTRLSIL.

The chain joins TRBV10-3 to TRBJ2-7, with D possibly being TRBD1 (6 bases). The CDR3 has 14 amino acids. V was shortened by 3 bases and J by 1 base, with 10 bases between the two germline ends. The germline gives CDR1 ENHRY, CDR2 SYGVKD. The CDR3 nucleotides read TGTGCCATCAGTGAAGTTGACAGGTCCTACGAGCAGTACTTC. This translates into CAISEVDRSYEQYF.

V is TRBV19 and J is TRBJ1-2, with D unresolved. V lost 2 bases, J lost 1 base, and 8 bases lay in between. There are 14 residues in the CDR3. Germline CDR1 reads LNHDA; CDR2 reads SQIVND (reference sequence). The CDR3: CASSIKAVNYGYTF. The CDR3 bases are TGTGCCAGTAGTATAAAGGCAGTTAACTATGGCTACACCTTC.

This chain connects TRBV10-1 to TRBJ1-5; TRBD1 aligns across 9 bases. Germline CDR1 WNHNN, CDR2 SYGVQD (reference sequence). The CDR3 is 18 residues long. Unmatched junction bases numbered 12, after V lost 6 bases and J lost 0 bases. The CDR3 bases are TGCGCCAGCAGGACCGGGACAGGGCAATTATATAGCAATCAGCCCCAGCATTTT. This codes for CASRTGTGQLYSNQPQHF.

The CDR3 region is CASSGGQALSYEQYF. The DNA for the CDR3 is TGTGCCAGTAGTGGCGGACAGGCCCTCTCCTACGAGCAGTACTTC. The J gene is TRBJ2-7, the V gene TRBV19; 7 positions agree with TRBD1. J lost 0 bases, V lost 5 bases, and 7 bases had no gene match. The CDR3 is 15 amino acids. The germline V gene encodes CDR1 LNHDA and CDR2 SQIVND (reference sequence).

The count of this clone is one. This chain connects TRBV29-1 to TRBJ2-7, with 7 positions matching TRBD1. In germline, CDR1 is SQVTM, CDR2 ANQGSEA. V trimming: 7 bases; J trimming: 6 bases; junction bases outside the gene matches: 9. The CDR3 has 12 amino acids. In DNA form, the CDR3 reads TGCAGCGCCCTAGGGGGCCCTGGCGAGCAGTACTTC. Its translation: CSALGGPGEQYF.

This clone was seen only a few times. The rearrangement uses TRBV7-9 and TRBJ1-1; D might be TRBD1 (5 bases). The germline V gene has CDR1 SEHNR and CDR2 FQNEAQ (reference sequence). Trimming cost V 1 base and J 5 bases, with 8 bases left between them. This CDR3 comprises 13 residues. CDR3 DNA: TGTGCCAGCAGCTTAGGCGGGGGGACTGAAGCTTTCTTT. Encoded protein: CASSLGGGTEAFF.

V usage is TRBV9 and J usage is TRBJ2-3; D might be TRBD2 (6 bases). The CDR3 covers 16 residues. CDR1 SGDLS and CDR2 YYNGEE come from the germline V gene. V dropped 4 bases and J dropped 0 bases, with 15 bases sitting between them. The CDR3, as DNA: TGTGCCAGCAGCCCCCTTAATGCGGGGAGCACAGATACGCAGTATTTT. It codes for CASSPLNAGSTDTQYF.

This chain uses TRBV7-6 with TRBJ1-5, with D possibly matching TRBD1 (5 bases). Trimming removed 5 bases at V and 1 base at J, with 15 bases between. CDR3 length equals 16 residues. Germline values: CDR1 SGHVS, CDR2 FNYEAQ. In DNA, the CDR3 is TGTGCCAGCAGCCTTAGCAGGGCTGGAAGCAATCAGCCCCAGCATTTT. This gives the protein CASSLSRAGSNQPQHF.

The J gene is TRBJ2-5, the V gene TRBV5-6; 9 nucleotides align to TRBD2. The J call may be faulty, since TRBJ2-7 better matches the DNA end. The CDR3 totals 15 residues. CDR1 and CDR2 (germline): SGHDT, YYEEEE. DNA for the CDR3: TGTGCCAGCAGCCTAGAGCTAGCGGGGACCTACGAGCAGTACTTC. The encoded protein is CASSLELAGTYEQYF.